The entry below gives a single T cell receptor beta chain sequence along with its context. This specimen belongs to a study of T cell responses to AZD1222 COVID-19 vaccine. This CDR3 comprises 14 residues. Looked up from germline, CDR1 is SGDLS and CDR2 is YYNGEE. J was trimmed by 7 bases and V by 0 bases; bases with no gene match: 6. Clones were sequenced by immunoSEQ multiplex PCR, and TCRdb holds only the in-frame ones, with some missing. The profile covers roughly 120,000 clones, with approximately 94% appearing a single time and approximately 5% taken by the ten largest. The chain links TRBV9 to TRBJ2-7, with 8 bases fitting TRBD1. The sequence came from an adult who received the AZD1222 COVID-19 vaccine. The starting material was peripheral blood, obtained 28 days after the second AZD1222 dose. The CDR3 sequence is CASSVGTGSREQYF. The CDR3 coding sequence is TGTGCCAGCAGCGTAGGGACAGGGTCGCGGGAGCAGTACTTC.